Included here is one T cell receptor beta chain sequence, with context. Its specificity is unknown. This record belongs to a study of graft-versus-host responses after intestinal transplantation. Study-level information: Recipients underwent multivisceral, liver-intestinal, or isolated intestinal transplants. Every transplant recipient was induced with anti-thymocyte globulin, then maintained on tacrolimus and steroids for two to four years.

Sequencing used immunoSEQ multiplex PCR; TCRdb keeps in-frame clones, though not all of them. The sample contains approximately 26,000 clones, 82% of which appear only once. Findings and caveats of the study: When patients had graft-donor T cell macrochimerism, their allografts held high graft-versus-host to host-versus-graft clonal ratios.

Trimming stripped 6 bases from V and 5 bases from J, with 7 bases between. This CDR3 spans 11 amino acids. The input for sequencing was unstimulated CD4+ T cells sorted from spleen or lymph node cells, taken before intestinal transplant. The chain recombines TRBV7-1 with TRBJ1-2; TRBD1 might be the D (5 bases). TRBV7-1 is an ORF for which the function is uncertain. This clonotype was sampled from a human donor who received an intestinal transplant. CDR3 protein: CASRRQYGYTF. The CDR3 DNA follows: TGTGCCAGCAGAAGACAGTATGGCTACACCTTC.